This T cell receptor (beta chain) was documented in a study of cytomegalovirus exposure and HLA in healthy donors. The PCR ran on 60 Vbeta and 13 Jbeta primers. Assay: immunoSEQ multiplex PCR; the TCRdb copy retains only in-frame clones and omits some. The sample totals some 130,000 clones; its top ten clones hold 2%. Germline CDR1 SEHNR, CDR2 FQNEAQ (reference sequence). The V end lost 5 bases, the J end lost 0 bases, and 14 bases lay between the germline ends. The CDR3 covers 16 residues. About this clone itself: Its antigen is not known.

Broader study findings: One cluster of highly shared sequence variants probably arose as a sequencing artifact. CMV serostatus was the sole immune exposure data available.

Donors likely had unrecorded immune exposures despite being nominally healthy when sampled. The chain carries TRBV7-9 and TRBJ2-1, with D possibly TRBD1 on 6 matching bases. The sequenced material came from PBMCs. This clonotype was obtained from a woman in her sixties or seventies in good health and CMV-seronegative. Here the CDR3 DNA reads TGTGCCAGCAGCCTACCCCCGGGACACTCCTACAATGAGCAGTTCTTC. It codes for CASSLPPGHSYNEQFF.